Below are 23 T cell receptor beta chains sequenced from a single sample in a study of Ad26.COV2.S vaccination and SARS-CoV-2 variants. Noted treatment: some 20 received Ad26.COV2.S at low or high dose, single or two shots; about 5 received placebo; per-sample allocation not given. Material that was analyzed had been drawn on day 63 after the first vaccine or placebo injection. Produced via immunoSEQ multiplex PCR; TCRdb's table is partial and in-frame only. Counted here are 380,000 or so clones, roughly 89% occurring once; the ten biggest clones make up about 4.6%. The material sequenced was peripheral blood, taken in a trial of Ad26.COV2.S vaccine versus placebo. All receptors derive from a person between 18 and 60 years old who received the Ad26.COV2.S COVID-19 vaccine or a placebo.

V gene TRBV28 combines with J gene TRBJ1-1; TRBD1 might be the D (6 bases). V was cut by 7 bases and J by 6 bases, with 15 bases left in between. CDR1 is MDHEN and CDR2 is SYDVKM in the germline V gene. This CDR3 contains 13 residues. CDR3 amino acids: CASMKTSGAEAFF. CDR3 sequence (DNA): TGTGCCAGCATGAAGACTTCAGGGGCTGAAGCTTTCTTT.

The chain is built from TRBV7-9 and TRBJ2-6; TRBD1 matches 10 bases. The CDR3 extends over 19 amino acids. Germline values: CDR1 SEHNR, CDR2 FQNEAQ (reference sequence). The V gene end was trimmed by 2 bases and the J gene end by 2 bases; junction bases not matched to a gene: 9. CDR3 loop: CASSLRPGQGTAGANVLTF. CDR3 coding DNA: TGTGCCAGCAGCTTAAGGCCGGGACAGGGGACGGCTGGGGCCAACGTCCTGACTTTC.

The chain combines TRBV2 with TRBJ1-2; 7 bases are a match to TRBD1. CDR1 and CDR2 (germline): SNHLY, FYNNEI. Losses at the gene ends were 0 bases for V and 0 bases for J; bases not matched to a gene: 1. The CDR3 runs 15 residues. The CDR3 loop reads CASSEATGTNYGYTF. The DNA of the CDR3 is TGTGCCAGCAGTGAAGCGACAGGGACTAACTATGGCTACACCTTC.

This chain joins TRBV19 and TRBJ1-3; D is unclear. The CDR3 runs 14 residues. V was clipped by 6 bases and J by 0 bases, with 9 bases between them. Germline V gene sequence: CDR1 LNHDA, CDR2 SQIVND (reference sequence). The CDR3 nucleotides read TGTGCCAGTAGCCGGGCCAGCTCTGGAAACACCATATATTTT. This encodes CASSRASSGNTIYF. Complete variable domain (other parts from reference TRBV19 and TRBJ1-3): DGGITQSPKYLFRKEGQNVTLSCEQNLNHDAMYWYRQDPGQGLRLIYYSQIVNDFQKGDIAEGYSVSREKKESFPLTVTSAQKNPTAFYLCASSRASSGNTIYFGEGSWLTVV.

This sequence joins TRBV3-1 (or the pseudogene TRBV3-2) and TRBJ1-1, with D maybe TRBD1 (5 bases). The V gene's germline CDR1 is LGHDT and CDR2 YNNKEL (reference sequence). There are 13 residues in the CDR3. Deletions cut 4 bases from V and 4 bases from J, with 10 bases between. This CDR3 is CASSPREGTEAFF. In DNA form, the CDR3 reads TGTGCCAGCAGCCCCAGGGAGGGCACTGAAGCTTTCTTT.

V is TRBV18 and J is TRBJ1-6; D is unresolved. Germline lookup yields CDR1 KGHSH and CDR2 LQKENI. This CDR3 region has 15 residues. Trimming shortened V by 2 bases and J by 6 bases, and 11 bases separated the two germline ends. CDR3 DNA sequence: TGTGCCAGCTCACCAGGACGGATGAGTAATTCACCCCTCCACTTT. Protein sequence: CASSPGRMSNSPLHF. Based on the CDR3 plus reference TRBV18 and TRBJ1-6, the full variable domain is NAGVMQNPRHLVRRRGQEARLRCSPMKGHSHVYWYRQLPEEGLKFMVYLQKENIIDESGMPKERFSAEFPKEGPSILRIQQVVRGDSAAYFCASSPGRMSNSPLHFGNGTRLTVT.

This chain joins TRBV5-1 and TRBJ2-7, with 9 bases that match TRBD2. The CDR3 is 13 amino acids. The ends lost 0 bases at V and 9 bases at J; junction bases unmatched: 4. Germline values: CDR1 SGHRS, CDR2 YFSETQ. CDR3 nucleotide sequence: TGCGCCAGCAGCTTGGGCGGGGGGGCAAGGCAGTACTTC. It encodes CASSLGGGARQYF.

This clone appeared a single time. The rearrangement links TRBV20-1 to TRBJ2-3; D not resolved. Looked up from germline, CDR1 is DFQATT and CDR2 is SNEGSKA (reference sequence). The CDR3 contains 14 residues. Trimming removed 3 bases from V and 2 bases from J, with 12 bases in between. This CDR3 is CSASLRSATDTQYF. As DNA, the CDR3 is TGCAGTGCTAGTCTGCGCTCAGCCACAGATACGCAGTATTTT.

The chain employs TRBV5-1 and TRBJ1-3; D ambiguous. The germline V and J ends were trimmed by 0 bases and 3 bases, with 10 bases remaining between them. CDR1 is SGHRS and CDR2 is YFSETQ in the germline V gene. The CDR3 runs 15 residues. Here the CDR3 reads CASSLGRANGNTIYF. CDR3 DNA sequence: TGCGCCAGCAGCTTGGGTAGGGCGAATGGAAACACCATATATTTT.

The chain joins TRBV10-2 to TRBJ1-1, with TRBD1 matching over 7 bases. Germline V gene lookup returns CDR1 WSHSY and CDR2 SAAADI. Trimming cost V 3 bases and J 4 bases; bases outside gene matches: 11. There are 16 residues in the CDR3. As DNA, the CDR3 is TGCGCCAGCAGTGAAGGACGAGGGGGCGCGGGCACTGAAGCTTTCTTT. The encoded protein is CASSEGRGGAGTEAFF.

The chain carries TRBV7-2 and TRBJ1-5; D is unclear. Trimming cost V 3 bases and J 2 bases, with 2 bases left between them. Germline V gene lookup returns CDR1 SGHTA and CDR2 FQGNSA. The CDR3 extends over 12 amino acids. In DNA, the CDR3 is TGTGCCAGCAGCTTGGGCAATCAGCCCCAGCATTTT. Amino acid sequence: CASSLGNQPQHF.

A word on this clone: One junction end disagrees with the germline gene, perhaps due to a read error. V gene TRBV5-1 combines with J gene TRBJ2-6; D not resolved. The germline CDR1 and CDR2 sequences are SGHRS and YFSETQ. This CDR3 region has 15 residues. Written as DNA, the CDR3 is TGCGCCAGCAGCTTGGTCCTGGCTGGAGCCAACGTCCTGACTTTC. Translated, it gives CASSLVLAGANVLTF.

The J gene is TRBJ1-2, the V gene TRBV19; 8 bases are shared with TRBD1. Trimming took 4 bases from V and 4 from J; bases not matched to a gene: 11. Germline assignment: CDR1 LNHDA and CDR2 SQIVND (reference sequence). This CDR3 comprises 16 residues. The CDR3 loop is CASSRGRGRVPYGYTF. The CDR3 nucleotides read TGTGCCAGTAGTAGGGGCAGGGGGCGAGTCCCCTATGGCTACACCTTC.

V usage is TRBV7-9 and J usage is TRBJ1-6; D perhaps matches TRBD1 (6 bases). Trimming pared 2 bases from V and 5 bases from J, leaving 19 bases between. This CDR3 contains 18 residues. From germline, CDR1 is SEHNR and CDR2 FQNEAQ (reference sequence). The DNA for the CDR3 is TGTGCCAGCAGCTTACAGTACGCAGGGGCTAAGGATAATTCACCCCTCCACTTT. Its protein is CASSLQYAGAKDNSPLHF.

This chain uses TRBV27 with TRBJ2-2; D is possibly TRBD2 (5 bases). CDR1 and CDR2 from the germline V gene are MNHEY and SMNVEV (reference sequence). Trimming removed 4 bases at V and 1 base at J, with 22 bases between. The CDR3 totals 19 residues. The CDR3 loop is CASSSPPPGSERNTGELFF. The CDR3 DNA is TGTGCCAGCAGTTCTCCACCCCCGGGTAGCGAAAGGAACACCGGGGAGCTGTTTTTT.

The CDR3 sequence is CASSLGTGDDAFF. The CDR3 region has the DNA TGTGCCAGCAGCTTAGGGACAGGGGATGATGCTTTCTTT. J is TRBJ1-1 and V is TRBV7-9, with 9 bases identical to TRBD1. Germline CDR1 and CDR2: SEHNR and FQNEAQ (reference sequence). V lost 1 base, J lost 11 bases, and 5 bases stayed unmatched. This CDR3 contains 13 residues.

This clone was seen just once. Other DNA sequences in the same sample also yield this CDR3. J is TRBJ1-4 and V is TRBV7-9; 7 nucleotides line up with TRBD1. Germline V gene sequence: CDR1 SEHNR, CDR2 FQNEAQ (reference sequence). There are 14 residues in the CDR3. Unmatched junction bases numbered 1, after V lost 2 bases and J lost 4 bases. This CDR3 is CASSLTGVNEKLFF. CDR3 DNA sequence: TGTGCCAGCAGCTTAACAGGGGTTAATGAAAAACTGTTTTTT.

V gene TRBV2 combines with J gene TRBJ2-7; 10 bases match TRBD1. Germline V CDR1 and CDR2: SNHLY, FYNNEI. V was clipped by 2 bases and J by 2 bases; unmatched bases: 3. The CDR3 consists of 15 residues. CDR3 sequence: CASSESGTGAYEQYF. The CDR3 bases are TGTGCCAGCAGTGAATCCGGGACAGGGGCCTACGAGCAGTACTTC.

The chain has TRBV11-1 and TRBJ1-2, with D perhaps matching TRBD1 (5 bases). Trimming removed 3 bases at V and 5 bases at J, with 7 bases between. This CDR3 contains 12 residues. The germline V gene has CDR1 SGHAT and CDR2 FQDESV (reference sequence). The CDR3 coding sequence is TGTGCCAGCAGCTTCCAGGGTTATGGCTACACCTTC. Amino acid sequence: CASSFQGYGYTF.

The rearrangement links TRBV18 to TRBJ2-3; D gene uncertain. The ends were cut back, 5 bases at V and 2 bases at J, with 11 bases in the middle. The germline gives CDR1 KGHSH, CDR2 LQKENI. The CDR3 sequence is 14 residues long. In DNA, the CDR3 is TGTGCCAGCTCAGCACGAGACACCACAGATACGCAGTATTTT. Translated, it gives CASSARDTTDTQYF.

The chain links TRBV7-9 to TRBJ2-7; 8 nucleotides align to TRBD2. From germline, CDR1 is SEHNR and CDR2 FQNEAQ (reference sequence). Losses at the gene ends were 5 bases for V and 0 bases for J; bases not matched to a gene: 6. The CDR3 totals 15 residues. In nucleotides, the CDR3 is TGTGCCAGCAGCCCAGCGGGGGCCCCCTCCTACGAGCAGTACTTC. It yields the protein CASSPAGAPSYEQYF.

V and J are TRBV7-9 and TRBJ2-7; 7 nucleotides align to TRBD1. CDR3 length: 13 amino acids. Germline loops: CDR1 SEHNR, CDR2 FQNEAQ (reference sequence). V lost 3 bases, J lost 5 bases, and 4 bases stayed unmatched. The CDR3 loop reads CASSLDTGDEQYF. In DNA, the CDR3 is TGTGCCAGCAGCTTGGACACAGGGGACGAGCAGTACTTC.

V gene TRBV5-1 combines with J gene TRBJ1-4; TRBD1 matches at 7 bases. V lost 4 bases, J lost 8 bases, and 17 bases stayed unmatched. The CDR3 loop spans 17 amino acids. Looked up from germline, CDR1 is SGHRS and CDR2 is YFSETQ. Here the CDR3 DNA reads TGCGCCAGCAGCCCCGAGCAAGGAACAGGGGCAGGCGAAAAACTGTTTTTT. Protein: CASSPEQGTGAGEKLFF.